Given below is one T cell receptor (beta chain) in context. The repertoire was sequenced with immunoSEQ multiplex PCR; TCRdb's copy has only in-frame clones and lacks some. The table includes fewer than 700,000 clones, roughly nine tenths detected once. The data belong to a study of blood T cell repertoires in COVID-19. This CDR3 has 13 residues. The V gene's germline CDR1 is SGHRS and CDR2 YFSETQ. With 7 bases removed from V and 4 bases from J, the gap between germline ends came to 14 bases. The rearrangement links TRBV5-1 to TRBJ1-2, with D unresolved. The sample comprised peripheral blood. The sequence was collected from a woman in her fifties or sixties with COVID-19, enrolled during active disease. CDR3 in DNA: TGCGCCAGCGTCGAGGAGGCGGGCTATGGCTACACCTTC. It encodes CASVEEAGYGYTF.